A single sample is the source of the 30 T cell receptor beta chains below, sequenced in a study of vaccination effects on CD4 cells after COVID-19. The ViraFEST assay expanded antigen-specific CD4+ T cells with viral peptide pools before sequencing. Culture lasted roughly 9 days before CD4+ T cell isolation. BNT162b2 vaccine or mRNA-1273 vaccine was given to participants in two doses. TCRdb's table, derived via immunoSEQ multiplex PCR, lists solely in-frame clones and lacks some. The table lists 24,000 or so clones, approximately 69% of them singletons. Their target antigens are unknown. Sequenced here: CD4+ T cells from PBMCs cultured with SARS-CoV-2 spike peptides, sampled after COVID-19 vaccination. The receptors originated from a human donor who received a COVID-19 vaccine.

This sequence joins TRBV5-6 and TRBJ1-5, with D possibly matching TRBD1 (6 bases). Between the trimmed V and J ends, which lost 3 bases and 5 bases, there was a span of 12 bases. Germline loops: CDR1 SGHDT, CDR2 YYEEEE. The CDR3 consists of 14 residues. As DNA, the CDR3 is TGTGCCAGCAGCTCAAGACAGGCAGATCAGCCCCAGCATTTT. Translation gives CASSSRQADQPQHF.

The J gene is TRBJ2-7, the V gene TRBV7-2; 8 bases fit TRBD2. Germline assignment: CDR1 SGHTA and CDR2 FQGNSA. The CDR3 covers 16 residues. V lost 5 bases and J lost 0; bases outside the gene matches: 9. This CDR3 is CASSPIGSGSSYEQYF. The CDR3 DNA is TGTGCCAGCAGCCCCATCGGAAGCGGGAGCTCCTACGAGCAGTACTTC.

The chain uses TRBV7-2 and TRBJ2-1, with TRBD1 as a possible D gene (6 bases). Germline CDR1 SGHTA, CDR2 FQGNSA. Trimming took 4 bases from V and 2 from J, leaving 12 bases between them. This CDR3 has 15 amino acids. The DNA of the CDR3 is TGTGCCAGCAGCTCAAAAACAGGGACCTACAATGAGCAGTTCTTC. Translation: CASSSKTGTYNEQFF.

CDR3 loop: CASRAGGTGGVGKLFF. The CDR3 DNA sequence: TGTGCCAGCAGAGCCGGCGGGACAGGGGGCGTCGGGAAACTGTTTTTT. The chain joins TRBV5-6 to TRBJ1-4; 12 bases align to TRBD1. J lost 11 bases, V lost 5 bases, and 13 bases had no gene match. The CDR3 length is 16 residues. Germline V gives CDR1 SGHDT, CDR2 YYEEEE.

In this sample, this clone turned up once. This sequence joins TRBV5-1 and TRBJ2-1, with D possibly being TRBD1 (6 bases). The V end was cut by 0 bases, the J end by 4 bases, with 11 bases between. This CDR3 spans 15 amino acids. Germline CDR1 SGHRS, CDR2 YFSETQ. As DNA, the CDR3 is TGCGCCAGCAGCTTGGGGCAGGGGAAGTACAATGAGCAGTTCTTC. The encoded protein is CASSLGQGKYNEQFF.

This clone turned up a few times. Other DNA sequences in the sample encode the same CDR3. This chain links TRBV3-1 (or the pseudogene TRBV3-2) with TRBJ1-5; D gene unclear. Trimming stripped 4 bases from V and 0 bases from J, with 4 bases between. The germline gives CDR1 LGHDT, CDR2 YNNKEL (reference sequence). The CDR3 extends over 13 amino acids. The CDR3 nucleotides read TGTGCCAGCAGCCCAGATAGCAATCAGCCCCAGCATTTT. It encodes CASSPDSNQPQHF.

The chain recombines TRBV2 with TRBJ2-7; the match to TRBD2 covers 7 bases. The V and J ends lost 0 bases and 1 base, in that order; junction bases with no gene match: 3. The CDR3 covers 15 residues. CDR1 SNHLY and CDR2 FYNNEI come from the germline V gene. CDR3 sequence: CASSEARGFSYEQYF. The DNA of the CDR3 is TGTGCCAGCAGTGAAGCGCGGGGGTTTTCCTACGAGCAGTACTTC. Together with reference TRBV2 and TRBJ2-7, the CDR3 gives the full variable domain: EPEVTQTPSHQVTQMGQEVILRCVPISNHLYFYWYRQILGQKVEFLVSFYNNEISEKSEIFDDQFSVERPDGSNFTLKIRSTKLEDSAMYFCASSEARGFSYEQYFGPGTRLTVT.

The gene calls are TRBV29-1 and TRBJ2-7; the D gene could be TRBD1 or TRBD2 (5 bases each). The CDR3 totals 12 residues. Germline CDR1 SQVTM, CDR2 ANQGSEA. V lost 6 bases and J lost 6, with 15 bases in between. DNA of the CDR3: TGCAGCGTCGGGACCGTTCAAGGCGAGCAGTACTTC. Its protein product is CSVGTVQGEQYF.

This clone has only a few counts. The CDR3 reads CASSAWENEQFF. The CDR3 DNA is TGTGCCAGCAGCGCCTGGGAGAATGAGCAGTTCTTC. The chain combines TRBV9 with TRBJ2-1, with a possible D match to TRBD2 (5 bases). The CDR3 has 12 residues. V was trimmed by 3 bases and J by 7 bases, leaving 8 bases between them. CDR1 is SGDLS, CDR2 YYNGEE, per germline.

J is TRBJ1-5 and V is TRBV12-2. TRBV12-2 corresponds to a pseudogene. There are 14 residues in the CDR3. In DNA, the CDR3 is TGTGCAAGTCGCTTAGGGTACGGAAATCAGCCCCAGCATTTT. Translating it yields CASRLGYGNQPQHF.

The chain couples TRBV25-1 to TRBJ2-3; TRBD1 aligns across 7 bases. Germline lookup yields CDR1 MGHDK and CDR2 SYGVNS. Trimming took 6 bases from V and 2 from J; bases not matched to a gene: 8. The CDR3 has 15 residues. The CDR3 here is CASSRGTDYTDTQYF. The CDR3 bases are TGTGCCAGCAGCAGGGGGACAGACTACACAGATACGCAGTATTTT.

This rearrangement joins TRBV5-4 to TRBJ2-6, with D hard to call. Germline V gene lookup returns CDR1 SGHNT and CDR2 YYREEE (reference sequence). Trimming took 4 bases from V and 4 from J, leaving 12 bases between them. The CDR3 is 15 residues long. The CDR3, as DNA: TGTGCCAGCAGCCTTAGGGTGTGGGGGGCCAACGTCCTGACTTTC. Translated, it gives CASSLRVWGANVLTF.

The genes are TRBV24-1 and TRBJ1-5; D gene uncertain. Trimming left V 11 bases short and J 0 bases short, with 22 bases between. Germline-derived CDR1 and CDR2 are KGHDR and SFDVKD. The CDR3 totals 17 residues. This CDR3 is CAIARPRVTYSNQPQHF. The CDR3 coding sequence is TGTGCCATCGCCCGGCCCCGGGTGACTTATAGCAATCAGCCCCAGCATTTT.

The CDR3 sequence is CASSGRDSYNEKLFF. CDR3 bases: TGTGCCAGCAGCGGACGGGACAGCTATAATGAAAAACTGTTTTTT. V usage is TRBV5-8 and J usage is TRBJ1-4; 7 nucleotides match TRBD1. Germline-derived CDR1 and CDR2 are SGHTS and YDEGEE. J lost 4 bases, V lost 4 bases, and 7 bases had no gene match. This CDR3 has 15 amino acids.

CDR3 loop: CASAPKGLAGGRNMTQYF. As DNA, the CDR3 is TGTGCTAGTGCCCCGAAAGGACTAGCGGGGGGGAGAAATATGACCCAGTACTTC. This sequence joins TRBV12-5 and TRBJ2-5, with 15 bases that match TRBD2. The trim removed 7 bases at V and 7 bases at J, leaving 16 bases unmatched. This CDR3 has 18 amino acids. Germline lookup yields CDR1 LGHNT and CDR2 FRNRAP.

The V call is TRBV29-1, the J call TRBJ1-1, with TRBD1 matching over 7 bases. The germline gives CDR1 SQVTM, CDR2 ANQGSEA. Losses at the gene ends were 7 bases for V and 8 bases for J; bases not matched to a gene: 16. The CDR3 extends over 14 amino acids. The CDR3 region is CSANLQTGLVEAFF. In nucleotides, the CDR3 is TGCAGCGCTAATCTCCAGACAGGGTTGGTGGAAGCTTTCTTT.

The rearrangement links TRBV7-9 to TRBJ1-2; D call uncertain. This CDR3 region has 16 residues. In germline, CDR1 is SEHNR, CDR2 FQNEAQ (reference sequence). Deletions cut 0 bases from V and 0 bases from J, with 11 bases between. The CDR3 sequence: CASSLAQTRSNYGYTF. CDR3 coding DNA: TGTGCCAGCAGCTTAGCACAGACACGGTCTAACTATGGCTACACCTTC. Combining the CDR3 with reference TRBV7-9 and TRBJ1-2 gives the whole variable domain DTGVSQNPRHKITKRGQNVTFRCDPISEHNRLYWYRQTLGQGPEFLTYFQNEAQLEKSRLLSDRFSAERPKGSFSTLEIQRTEQGDSAMYLCASSLAQTRSNYGYTFGSGTRLTVV.

This clone was seen once. The rearrangement joins TRBV6-1 to TRBJ2-1; 7 bases line up with TRBD2. Germline CDR1 MNHNS, CDR2 SASEGT. Trimming removed 1 base from V and 3 bases from J; junction bases left unmatched: 3. CDR3 size: 15 residues. Written as DNA, the CDR3 is TGTGCCAGCAGTGAAGTTCCTAGCGGCTACAATGAGCAGTTCTTC. This encodes CASSEVPSGYNEQFF.

The V gene is TRBV2, the J gene TRBJ2-1, with D hard to call. Germline V gene lookup returns CDR1 SNHLY and CDR2 FYNNEI. The CDR3 loop spans 11 amino acids. Trimming cost V 6 bases and J 4 bases, with 4 bases left between them. This CDR3 reads CASSLYNEQFF. CDR3 sequence (DNA): TGTGCCAGCAGCTTGTACAATGAGCAGTTCTTC.

This sequence joins TRBV18 and TRBJ2-5, with 11 bases aligning to TRBD2. Germline lookup yields CDR1 KGHSH and CDR2 LQKENI. The CDR3 has 14 residues. V lost 4 bases and J lost 4; bases outside the gene matches: 2. CDR3 residues: CASSRGLAGETQYF. The CDR3 coding sequence is TGTGCCAGCTCACGAGGACTAGCGGGAGAGACCCAGTACTTC.

This clone was recorded once. V gene TRBV7-9 combines with J gene TRBJ1-4; TRBD1 matches at 7 bases. Germline V CDR1 and CDR2: SEHNR, FQNEAQ (reference sequence). The CDR3 has 16 residues. Trimming took 5 bases from V and 8 from J; bases not matched to a gene: 14. The CDR3 DNA sequence: TGTGCCAGCAGCCGACAGGGCGGAGGAGGTGGGGAAAAACTGTTTTTT. It translates to CASSRQGGGGGEKLFF.

The sample holds a few counts of this clone. The CDR3: CASSPGTVFAGANVLTF. In DNA, the CDR3 is TGTGCCAGCAGCCCAGGGACAGTTTTTGCTGGGGCCAACGTCCTGACTTTC. The chain uses TRBV7-9 and TRBJ2-6; 7 bases are a match to TRBD1. Germline lookup yields CDR1 SEHNR and CDR2 FQNEAQ (reference sequence). The CDR3 totals 17 residues. With 5 bases clipped from V and 2 bases from J, the junction kept 9 bases outside the gene matches.

V gene TRBV27 combines with J gene TRBJ2-3, with a possible D match to TRBD2 (6 bases). The CDR3 length is 14 residues. The germline gives CDR1 MNHEY, CDR2 SMNVEV (reference sequence). V lost 7 bases and J lost 3, with 14 bases in between. CDR3 amino acids: CASIPLRGTDTQYF. CDR3 bases: TGTGCCAGCATCCCGCTCCGGGGGACAGATACGCAGTATTTT.

The gene calls are TRBV5-4 and TRBJ2-2, with D maybe TRBD1 (6 bases). Trimming removed 4 bases at V and 6 bases at J, with 22 bases between. CDR3 size: 17 residues. Germline CDR1 reads SGHNT; CDR2 reads YYREEE (reference sequence). This CDR3 is CASSPGTRGTRSGELFF. In DNA, the CDR3 is TGTGCCAGCAGCCCCGGAACCAGGGGCACAAGGTCCGGGGAGCTGTTTTTT.

This clone was found a few times. The V and J genes are TRBV6-1 and TRBJ1-4, with no clear D. The CDR3 contains 15 residues. V was shortened by 2 bases and J by 9 bases, with 16 bases between the two germline ends. Germline V gene data show CDR1 as MNHNS and CDR2 as SASEGT. For the CDR3, the DNA is TGTGCCAGCAGTGAATTCGGACCTCTCAGACAAAAACTGTTTTTT. Amino acids: CASSEFGPLRQKLFF.

The V and J genes are TRBV2 and TRBJ1-2; the D is unclear. V lost 2 bases to trimming and J lost 1 base, with 8 bases between them. Germline V gene sequence: CDR1 SNHLY, CDR2 FYNNEI. This CDR3 spans 14 amino acids. CDR3 residues: CASSELSVNYGYTF. The DNA for the CDR3 is TGTGCCAGCAGTGAATTATCGGTTAACTATGGCTACACCTTC.

The chain is built from TRBV3-1 (or the pseudogene TRBV3-2) and TRBJ2-3; tentatively, D is TRBD1 (6 bases). This CDR3 region has 20 residues. V dropped 4 bases and J dropped 1 base, with 27 bases sitting between them. Germline V gives CDR1 LGHDT, CDR2 YNNKEL (reference sequence). CDR3 region: CASSRRVGQGSLVGTDTQYF. CDR3 nucleotide sequence: TGTGCCAGCAGCCGGCGCGTTGGGCAGGGGAGTTTGGTCGGCACAGATACGCAGTATTTT.

The chain carries TRBV3-1 (or the pseudogene TRBV3-2) and TRBJ1-6; 9 bases fit TRBD1. Trimming at V came to 1 base and at J to 7 bases, leaving 2 bases not matched to a gene. This CDR3 comprises 15 residues. Per the germline V gene, CDR1 is LGHDT and CDR2 is YNNKEL (reference sequence). This CDR3 reads CASSQAGTGNSPLHF. In DNA form, the CDR3 reads TGTGCCAGCAGCCAAGCCGGGACAGGGAATTCACCCCTCCACTTT.

This clone was detected only a few times. The V and J genes are TRBV2 and TRBJ1-5, with D perhaps matching TRBD1 (6 bases). This CDR3 region has 15 residues. V lost 3 bases and J 4 bases, leaving 13 bases between the germline ends. Germline CDR1 and CDR2: SNHLY and FYNNEI. CDR3 loop: CASSDRQEPNQPQHF. In DNA form, the CDR3 reads TGTGCCAGCAGTGATAGACAGGAACCTAATCAGCCCCAGCATTTT.

This chain joins TRBV6-5 and TRBJ2-7; 11 bases are a match to TRBD1. V shed 5 bases, J shed 7 bases, and the junction held 10 bases outside the gene matches. The CDR3 covers 15 residues. The germline gives CDR1 MNHEY, CDR2 SVGAGI. Here the CDR3 reads CASSLPGQGVLEQYF. In DNA, the CDR3 is TGTGCCAGCAGTCTACCGGGACAGGGGGTTCTAGAGCAGTACTTC.